This T cell receptor (beta chain) was obtained from a study of cytomegalovirus exposure and HLA in healthy donors. Germline CDR1 is SGHDT and CDR2 is YYEEEE. The CDR3 runs 13 residues. The ends were cut back, 2 bases at V and 7 bases at J, with 10 bases in the middle. The PCR was carried out with 60 Vbeta primers and 13 Jbeta primers. Data came from immunoSEQ multiplex PCR; TCRdb stores just in-frame clones and leaves some out. The sample consists of about 73,000 clones, roughly 70% of them appearing once. This clone was detected only a few times. This sequence originates from a man between 65 and 79 years old in good health and CMV-seronegative. The specimen was PBMCs. The gene calls are TRBV5-6 and TRBJ1-5; D is unresolved. CDR3 protein: CASSFWSFQPQHF. In DNA, the CDR3 is TGTGCCAGCAGCTTCTGGAGTTTCCAGCCCCAGCATTTT.